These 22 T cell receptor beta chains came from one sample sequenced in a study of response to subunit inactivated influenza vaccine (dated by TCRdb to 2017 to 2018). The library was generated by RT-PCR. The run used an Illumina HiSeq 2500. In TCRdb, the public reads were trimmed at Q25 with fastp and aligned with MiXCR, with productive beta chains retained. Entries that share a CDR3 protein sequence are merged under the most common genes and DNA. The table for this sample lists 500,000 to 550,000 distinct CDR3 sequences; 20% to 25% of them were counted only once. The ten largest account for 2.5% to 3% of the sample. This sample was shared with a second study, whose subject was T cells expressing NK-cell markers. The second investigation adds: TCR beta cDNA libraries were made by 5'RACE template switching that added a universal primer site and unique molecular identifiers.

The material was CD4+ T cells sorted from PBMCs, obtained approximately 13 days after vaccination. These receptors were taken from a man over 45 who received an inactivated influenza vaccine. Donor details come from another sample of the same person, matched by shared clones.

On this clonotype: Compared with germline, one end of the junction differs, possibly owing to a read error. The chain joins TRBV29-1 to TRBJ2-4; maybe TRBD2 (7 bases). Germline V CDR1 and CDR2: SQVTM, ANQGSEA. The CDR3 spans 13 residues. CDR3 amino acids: CSVVSSGGGKVDF. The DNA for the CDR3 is TGCAGCGTCGTCTCCTCAGGCGGGGGCAAGGTCGACTTC.

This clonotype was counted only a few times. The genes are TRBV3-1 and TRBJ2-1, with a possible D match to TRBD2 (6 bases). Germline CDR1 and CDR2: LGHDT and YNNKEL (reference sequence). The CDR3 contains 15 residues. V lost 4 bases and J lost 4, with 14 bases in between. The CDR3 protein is CASSPLGGVYNEQFF. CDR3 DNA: TGTGCCAGCAGCCCCTTAGGCGGGGTTTACAATGAGCAGTTCTTC.

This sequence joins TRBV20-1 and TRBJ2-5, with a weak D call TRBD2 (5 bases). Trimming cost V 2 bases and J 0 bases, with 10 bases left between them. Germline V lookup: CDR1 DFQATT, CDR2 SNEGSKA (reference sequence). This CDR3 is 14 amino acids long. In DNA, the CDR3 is TGCAGTGCTAGAAGAGACTATTACCAAGAGACCCAGTACTTC. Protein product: CSARRDYYQETQYF.

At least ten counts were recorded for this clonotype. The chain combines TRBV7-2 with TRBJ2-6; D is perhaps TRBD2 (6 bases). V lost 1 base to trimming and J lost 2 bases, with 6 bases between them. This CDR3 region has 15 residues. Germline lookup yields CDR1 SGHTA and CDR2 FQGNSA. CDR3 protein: CASSLGGAGANVLTF. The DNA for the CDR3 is TGTGCCAGCAGCTTAGGGGGGGCTGGGGCCAACGTCCTGACTTTC.

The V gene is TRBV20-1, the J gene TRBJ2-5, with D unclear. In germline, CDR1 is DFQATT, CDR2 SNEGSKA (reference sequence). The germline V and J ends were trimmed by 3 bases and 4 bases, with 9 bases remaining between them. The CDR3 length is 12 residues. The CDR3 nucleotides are TGCAGTGCTAGTTCGGTGTTAGAGACCCAGTACTTC. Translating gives CSASSVLETQYF.

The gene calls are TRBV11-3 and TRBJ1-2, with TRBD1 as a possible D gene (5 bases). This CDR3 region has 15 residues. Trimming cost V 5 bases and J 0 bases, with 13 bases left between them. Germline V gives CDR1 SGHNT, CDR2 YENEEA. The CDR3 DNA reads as TGTGCCAGCAGCCGGGGTCAGGGACCTAACTATGGCTACACCTTC. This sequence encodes CASSRGQGPNYGYTF.

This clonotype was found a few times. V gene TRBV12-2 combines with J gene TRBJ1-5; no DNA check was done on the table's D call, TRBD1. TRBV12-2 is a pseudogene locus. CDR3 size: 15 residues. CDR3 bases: TGTGCAAGTCGGGAACCAGGGGTTACGAATCAGCCCCAGCATTTT. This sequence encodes CASREPGVTNQPQHF.

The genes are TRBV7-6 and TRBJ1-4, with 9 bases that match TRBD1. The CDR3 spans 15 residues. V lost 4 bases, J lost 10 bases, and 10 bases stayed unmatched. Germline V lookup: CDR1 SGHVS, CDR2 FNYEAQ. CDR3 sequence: CASSSPGTGLAKLFF. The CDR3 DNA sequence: TGTGCCAGCAGCTCACCCGGGACAGGGCTCGCAAAACTGTTTTTT.

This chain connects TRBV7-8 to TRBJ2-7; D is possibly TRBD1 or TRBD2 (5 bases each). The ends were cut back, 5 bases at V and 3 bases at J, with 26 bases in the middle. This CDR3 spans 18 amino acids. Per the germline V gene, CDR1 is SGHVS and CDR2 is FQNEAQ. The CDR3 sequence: CASSHYGVRDPGHYEQYF. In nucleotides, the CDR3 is TGTGCCAGCAGCCATTATGGGGTCCGGGACCCAGGGCACTACGAGCAGTACTTC.

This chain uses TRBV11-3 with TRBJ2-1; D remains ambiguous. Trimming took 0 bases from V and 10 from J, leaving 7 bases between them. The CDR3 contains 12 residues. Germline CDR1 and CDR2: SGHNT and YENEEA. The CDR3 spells CASSLDHGEQFF. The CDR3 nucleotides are TGTGCCAGCAGCTTAGACCACGGAGAGCAGTTCTTC.

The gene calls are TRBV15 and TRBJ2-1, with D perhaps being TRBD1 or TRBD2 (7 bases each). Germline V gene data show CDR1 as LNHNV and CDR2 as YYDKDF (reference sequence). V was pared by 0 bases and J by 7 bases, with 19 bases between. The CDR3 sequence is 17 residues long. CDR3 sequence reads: CATSRDQGGGRENEQFF. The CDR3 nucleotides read TGTGCCACCAGCAGAGATCAGGGGGGAGGGCGGGAGAATGAGCAGTTCTTC.

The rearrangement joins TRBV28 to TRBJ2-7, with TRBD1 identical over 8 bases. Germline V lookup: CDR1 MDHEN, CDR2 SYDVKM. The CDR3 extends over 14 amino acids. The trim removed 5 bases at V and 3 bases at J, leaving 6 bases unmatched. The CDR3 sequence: CASSKQGVYYEQYF. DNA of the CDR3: TGTGCCAGCAGTAAACAGGGGGTTTACTACGAGCAGTACTTC.

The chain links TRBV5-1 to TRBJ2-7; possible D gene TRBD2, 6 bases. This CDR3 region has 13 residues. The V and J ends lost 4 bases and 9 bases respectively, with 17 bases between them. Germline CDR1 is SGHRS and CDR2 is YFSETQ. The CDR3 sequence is CASSPMGGVGQYF. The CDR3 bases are TGCGCCAGCAGCCCAATGGGAGGTGTTGGGCAGTACTTC.

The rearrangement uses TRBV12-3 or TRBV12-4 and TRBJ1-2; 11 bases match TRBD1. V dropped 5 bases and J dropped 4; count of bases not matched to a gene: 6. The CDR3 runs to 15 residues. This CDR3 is CASSIGTGGTYGYTF. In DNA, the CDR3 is TGTGCCAGCAGTATCGGGACAGGGGGAACCTATGGCTACACCTTC.

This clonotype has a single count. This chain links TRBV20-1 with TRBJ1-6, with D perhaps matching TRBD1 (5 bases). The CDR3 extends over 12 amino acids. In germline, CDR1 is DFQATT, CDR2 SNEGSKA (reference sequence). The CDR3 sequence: CSGRQGNSPLHF. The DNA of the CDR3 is TGCAGCGGGCGTCAGGGTAATTCACCCCTCCACTTT.

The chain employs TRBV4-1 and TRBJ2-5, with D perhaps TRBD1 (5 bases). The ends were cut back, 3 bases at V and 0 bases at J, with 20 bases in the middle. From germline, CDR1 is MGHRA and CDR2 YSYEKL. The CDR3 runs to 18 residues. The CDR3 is CASSHALGAIPYQETQYF. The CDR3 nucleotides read TGCGCCAGCAGCCACGCGTTAGGGGCGATACCGTACCAAGAGACCCAGTACTTC.

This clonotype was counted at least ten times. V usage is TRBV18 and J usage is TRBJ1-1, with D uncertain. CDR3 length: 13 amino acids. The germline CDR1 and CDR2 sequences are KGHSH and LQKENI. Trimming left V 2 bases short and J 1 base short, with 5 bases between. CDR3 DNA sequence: TGTGCCAGCTCACCAATGGGGAACACTGAAGCTTTCTTT. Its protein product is CASSPMGNTEAFF.

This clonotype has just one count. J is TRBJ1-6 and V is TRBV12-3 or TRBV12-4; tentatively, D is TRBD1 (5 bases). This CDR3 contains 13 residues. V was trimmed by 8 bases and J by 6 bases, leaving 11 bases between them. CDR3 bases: TGTGCCAGCGGAACGGGGGTTAATTCACCCCTCCACTTT. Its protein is CASGTGVNSPLHF.

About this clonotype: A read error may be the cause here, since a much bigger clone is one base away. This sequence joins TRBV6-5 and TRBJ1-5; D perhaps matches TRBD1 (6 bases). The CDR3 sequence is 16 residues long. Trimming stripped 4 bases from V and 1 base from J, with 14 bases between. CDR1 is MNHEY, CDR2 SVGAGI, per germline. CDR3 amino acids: CASSCSEGGSNQPQHF. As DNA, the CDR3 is TGTGCCAGCAGTTGCTCGGAGGGGGGGAGCAATCAGCCCCAGCATTTT.

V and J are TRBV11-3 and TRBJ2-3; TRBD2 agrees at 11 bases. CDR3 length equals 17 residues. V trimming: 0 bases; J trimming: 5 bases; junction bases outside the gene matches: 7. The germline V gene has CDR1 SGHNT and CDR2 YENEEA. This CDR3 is CASSLEGTSGGGDTQYF. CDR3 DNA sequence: TGTGCCAGCAGCTTAGAGGGAACTAGCGGGGGTGGAGATACGCAGTATTTT.

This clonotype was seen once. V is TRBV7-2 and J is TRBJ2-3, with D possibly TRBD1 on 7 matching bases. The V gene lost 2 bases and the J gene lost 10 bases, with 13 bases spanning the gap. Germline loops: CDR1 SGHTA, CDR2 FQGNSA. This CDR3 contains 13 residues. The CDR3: CASSLIQGRSQYF. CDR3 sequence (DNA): TGTGCCAGCAGCTTAATACAGGGGAGGTCGCAGTATTTT.

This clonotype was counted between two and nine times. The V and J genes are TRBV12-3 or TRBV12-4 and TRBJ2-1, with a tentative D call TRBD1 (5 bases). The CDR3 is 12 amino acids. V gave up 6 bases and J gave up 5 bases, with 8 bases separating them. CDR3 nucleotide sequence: TGTGCCAGCAGACCAGGGCACAATGAGCAGTTCTTC. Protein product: CASRPGHNEQFF.